Listed below are T cell receptor beta chains from one sample, sequenced in a study of Ad26.COV2.S vaccination and SARS-CoV-2 variants. The table came from immunoSEQ multiplex PCR; TCRdb's copy has only in-frame clones and leaves some out. The sample yields some 500,000 clones, 85% to 90% seen once. This specimen consisted of peripheral blood, obtained in a trial of Ad26.COV2.S vaccine versus placebo. The source of these receptors is a person between 18 and 59 years old who received the Ad26.COV2.S COVID-19 vaccine or a placebo. CDR3s include the opening cysteine and the closing phenylalanine or tryptophan. D genes are given only for firm matches. The listing skips clone size in some rows; elsewhere it reads once, few, many or a size class.

v_gene,j_gene,d_gene,abundance,CDR3aa,CDR3nt
TRBV3-1/TRBV3-2,TRBJ1-2,-,-,CASSQGTGASGYGYTF,TGTGCCAGCAGCCAAGGTACGGGGGCCTCGGGCTATGGCTACACCTTC
TRBV7-6,TRBJ2-1,-,-,CASSLAQTEQFF,TGTGCCAGCAGCTTAGCTCAGACAGAGCAGTTCTTC
TRBV6-5,TRBJ2-1,TRBD2,-,CASSYGLAENNEQFF,TGTGCCAGCAGTTATGGACTAGCGGAAAACAATGAGCAGTTCTTC
TRBV11-3,TRBJ2-1,TRBD1,-,CASSRDSTPYNEQFF,TGTGCCAGCAGCCGGGACAGCACACCCTACAATGAGCAGTTCTTC
TRBV29-1,TRBJ2-1,-,-,CSVRTTLLYNEQFF,TGCAGCGTCCGGACAACTCTACTCTACAATGAGCAGTTCTTC
TRBV7-2,TRBJ2-1,TRBD2,-,CASSLGGSGRSTEQFF,TGTGCCAGCAGCTTAGGGGGTAGCGGGAGGTCCACTGAGCAGTTCTTC
TRBV10-3,TRBJ2-3,-,once,CAIGVRGERTDTQYF,TGTGCCATCGGGGTACGCGGAGAACGCACAGATACGCAGTATTTT
TRBV10-2,TRBJ1-1,-,-,CASSAQLQANTEAFF,TGCGCCAGCAGCGCCCAACTACAGGCGAACACTGAAGCTTTCTTT
TRBV5-6,TRBJ1-1,-,-,CASSLGTEAFF,TGTGCCAGCAGCTTAGGGACAGAAGCTTTCTTT
TRBV11-3,TRBJ1-3,TRBD1,-,CASSLYRGFGNTIYF,TGTGCCAGCAGCTTATACAGGGGCTTTGGAAACACCATATATTTT
TRBV5-1,TRBJ2-7,-,-,CASAIQPLGEQYF,TGCGCCAGCGCGATCCAGCCCTTGGGCGAGCAGTACTTC
TRBV18,TRBJ1-1,-,-,CASSLDRNHEAFF,TGTGCCAGCTCACTAGACAGGAACCATGAAGCTTTCTTT
TRBV6-2/TRBV6-3,TRBJ2-1,-,-,CASSTSYNEQFF,TGTGCCAGCAGCACATCCTACAATGAGCAGTTCTTC
TRBV6-1,TRBJ2-3,-,-,CASSEQRALDTQYF,TGTGCCAGCAGTGAACAACGAGCATTAGATACGCAGTATTTT
TRBV28,TRBJ1-2,-,-,CASSFSLTGYVLAEEDGYTF,TGTGCCAGCAGTTTTTCTCTTACCGGATATGTTTTGGCAGAAGAGGATGGCTACACCTTC
TRBV11-2,TRBJ1-4,TRBD1,once,CASSPTGYDEKLFF,TGTGCCAGCAGCCCGACAGGGTATGATGAAAAACTGTTTTTT
TRBV7-2,TRBJ2-1,TRBD1,-,CASSPRTGQWNEQFF,TGTGCCAGCAGCCCCCGGACAGGCCAATGGAATGAGCAGTTCTTC
TRBV10-1,TRBJ2-7,TRBD2,once,CASSTPSTAGGGRGYEQYF,TGCGCCAGCAGCACACCGTCGACCGCGGGCGGGGGTCGGGGGTACGAGCAGTACTTC
TRBV18,TRBJ1-6,-,-,CASSPPSLRGSPLHF,TGTGCCAGCTCACCACCGAGCCTACGGGGTTCACCCCTCCACTTT
TRBV3-1/TRBV3-2,TRBJ2-3,TRBD2,-,CASSRTSGGARTDTQYF,TGTGCCAGCAGCCGGACTAGCGGGGGGGCCCGCACAGATACGCAGTATTTT
TRBV7-9,TRBJ1-6,-,-,CASSLAGDSPLHF,TGTGCCAGCAGCTTAGCGGGGGATTCACCCCTCCACTTT
TRBV5-1,TRBJ1-1,TRBD1,-,CASSYDRGAATEAFF,TGCGCCAGCAGCTACGACAGGGGCGCAGCCACTGAAGCTTTCTTT
TRBV15,TRBJ2-3,-,-,CATSIGSTDTQYF,TGTGCCACCAGCATCGGATCAACAGATACGCAGTATTTT
TRBV4-1,TRBJ2-5,-,-,CASSQPVGGGGETQYF,TGCGCCAGCAGCCAACCCGTCGGAGGGGGTGGAGAGACCCAGTACTTC
TRBV7-2,TRBJ2-6,-,-,CASSFQIRGTGANVLTF,TGTGCCAGCAGCTTCCAAATCAGGGGAACTGGGGCCAACGTCCTGACTTTC
TRBV19,TRBJ1-5,TRBD1,once,CASSIGQGTGPQHF,TGTGCCAGTAGTATTGGACAGGGAACGGGGCCCCAGCATTTT
TRBV9,TRBJ2-2,-,-,CASSVVALNTGELFF,TGTGCCAGCAGCGTAGTAGCGCTTAACACCGGGGAGCTGTTTTTT
TRBV24-1,TRBJ2-1,TRBD1,-,CATSDSDRDRVGEQFF,TGTGCCACCAGTGACTCTGACCGGGACAGGGTGGGTGAGCAGTTCTTC
TRBV9,TRBJ2-1,TRBD2,-,CASSVARLAGFYEQFF,TGTGCCAGCAGCGTAGCCCGGCTAGCGGGATTCTATGAGCAGTTCTTC
TRBV6-6,TRBJ2-1,-,-,CASSTGRGVRLNEQFF,TGTGCCAGCTCCACGGGACGGGGTGTCAGGCTCAATGAGCAGTTCTTC
TRBV27,TRBJ2-1,TRBD2,once,CASRTSGRTFANEQFF,TGTGCCAGCAGAACTAGCGGGCGGACCTTTGCCAATGAGCAGTTCTTC
TRBV19,TRBJ2-5,-,-,CASSISPTDQETQYF,TGTGCCAGTAGTATAAGCCCGACGGACCAAGAGACCCAGTACTTC
TRBV30,TRBJ1-1,-,-,CAWSLLNTEAFF,TGTGCCTGGAGCCTTTTGAACACTGAAGCTTTCTTT
TRBV5-4,TRBJ2-3,-,-,CASSPGQVEDTQYF,TGTGCCAGCAGCCCGGGGCAGGTTGAGGATACGCAGTATTTT
TRBV18,TRBJ2-1,-,-,CASSPDMSSYNEQFF,TGTGCCAGCTCACCAGACATGAGCTCCTACAATGAGCAGTTCTTC
TRBV18,TRBJ1-6,TRBD1,-,CASSPGTGGLNSPLHF,TGTGCCAGCTCACCCGGGACAGGGGGCTTGAATTCACCCCTCCACTTT
TRBV4-3,TRBJ1-2,TRBD1,-,CASSQNRGDGYTF,TGCGCCAGCAGCCAAAACAGGGGAGATGGCTACACCTTC
TRBV7-8,TRBJ2-1,TRBD1,-,CASSLVDRDTYEQFF,TGTGCCAGCAGCTTAGTCGACAGGGACACATATGAGCAGTTCTTC
TRBV29-1,TRBJ1-1,TRBD1,few,CSVEIRGRILEAFF,TGCAGCGTTGAAATCAGGGGGCGAATTCTTGAAGCTTTCTTT
TRBV6-5,TRBJ1-2,-,once,CASSYAGPQGGYTF,TGTGCCAGCAGTTACGCAGGTCCACAGGGTGGCTACACCTTC
TRBV28,TRBJ1-5,-,-,CASRTSIWAQGPQHF,TGTGCCTCTCGAACGAGCATTTGGGCCCAGGGGCCCCAGCATTTT
TRBV6-4,TRBJ1-6,TRBD1,-,CASSEWGEGDRDNSPLHF,TGTGCCAGCAGTGAGTGGGGGGAGGGGGACAGGGATAATTCACCCCTCCACTTT
TRBV5-1,TRBJ1-2,TRBD1,-,CASSPGQGGYGYTF,TGCGCCAGCAGCCCCGGACAGGGAGGCTATGGCTACACCTTC
TRBV5-6,TRBJ1-1,-,-,CASSWGPGVRRTEAFF,TGTGCCAGCAGCTGGGGTCCGGGGGTAAGACGGACTGAAGCTTTCTTT
TRBV29-1,TRBJ1-2,-,-,CSVVGAGTRKLGGYTF,TGCAGCGTTGTAGGGGCAGGGACTAGGAAACTGGGTGGCTACACCTTC
TRBV9,TRBJ2-2,-,-,CASSVGDTGELFF,TGTGCCAGCAGCGTAGGGGATACCGGGGAGCTGTTTTTT
TRBV5-1,TRBJ2-1,TRBD2,-,CASSLPSGGTNEQFF,TGCGCCAGCAGCTTGCCTAGCGGGGGGACCAATGAGCAGTTCTTC
TRBV9,TRBJ2-2,TRBD1,-,CASRAGQGAGELFF,TGTGCCAGCAGAGCCGGACAGGGGGCAGGGGAGCTGTTTTTT
TRBV4-3,TRBJ2-3,-,-,CASSQGSTLNTDTQYF,TGCGCCAGCAGCCAAGGTTCGACCCTCAACACAGATACGCAGTATTTT
TRBV4-1,TRBJ2-2,-,-,CASSQVAVGELFF,TGCGCCAGCAGCCAAGTAGCTGTCGGGGAGCTGTTTTTT
TRBV9,TRBJ2-2,TRBD2,-,CASSVSGRFDTGELFF,TGTGCCAGCAGCGTTAGCGGGAGGTTTGACACCGGGGAGCTGTTTTTT
TRBV5-1,TRBJ1-1,-,-,CASSLVREATEAFF,TGCGCCAGCAGCTTGGTAAGGGAGGCGACTGAAGCTTTCTTT
TRBV10-3,TRBJ2-5,-,-,CAISDGETQYF,TGTGCCATCAGTGACGGAGAGACCCAGTACTTC
TRBV5-1,TRBJ1-1,TRBD1,-,CASRPDRGDTEAFF,TGCGCCAGCAGACCCGACAGGGGTGATACTGAAGCTTTCTTT
TRBV28,TRBJ1-3,-,once,CASSLGFGNTIYF,TGTGCCAGCAGTTTAGGGTTCGGAAACACCATATATTTT
TRBV5-4,TRBJ2-3,-,-,CASPGLHTDTQYF,TGTGCCAGCCCGGGACTCCACACAGATACGCAGTATTTT
TRBV5-1,TRBJ2-3,TRBD2,-,CASSWGAGGPSTDTQYF,TGCGCCAGCAGCTGGGGAGCGGGGGGCCCTAGCACAGATACGCAGTATTTT